The entry below describes one TCR beta chain. In the authors' methods: Scientists estimated how many nucleated cells there were by amplifying reference gene primers. TCRdb's copy holds only in-frame clones and misses some; the assay was immunoSEQ multiplex PCR. D and trimming were read from the DNA, whereas the V and J calls and clone size are those reported in that table. The sample has around 250,000 clones, over 70% seen once. The CDR3 contains 15 residues. V dropped 3 bases and J dropped 5 bases, with 17 bases sitting between them. CDR1 LNHDA and CDR2 SQIVND come from the germline V gene (reference sequence). The data originate from a study of blood T cell repertoires in COVID-19. Study-level information: Sites across the United States, Italy and Spain contributed samples from acute and convalescent COVID-19. The analysed material was cDNA or gDNA that came from T cells, B-cell-depleted T cells, or PBMCs.

Sequencing used peripheral blood. This TCR was recovered from a man aged 80 or over with acute or convalescent COVID-19. The V call is TRBV19, the J call TRBJ2-7, with D possibly matching TRBD2 (5 bases). DNA of the CDR3: TGTGCCAGTAGTATCGGGCCTGGGAGTAGAAACGAGCAGTACTTC. Translation gives CASSIGPGSRNEQYF.